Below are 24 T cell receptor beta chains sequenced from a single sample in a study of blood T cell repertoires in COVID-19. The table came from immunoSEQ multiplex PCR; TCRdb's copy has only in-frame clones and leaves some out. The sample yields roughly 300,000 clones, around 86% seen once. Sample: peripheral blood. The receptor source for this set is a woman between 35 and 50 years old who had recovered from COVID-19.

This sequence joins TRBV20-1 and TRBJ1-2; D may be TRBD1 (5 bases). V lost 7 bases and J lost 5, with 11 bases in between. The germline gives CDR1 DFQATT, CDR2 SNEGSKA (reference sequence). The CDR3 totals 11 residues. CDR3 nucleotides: TGCAGTGTCATTCAGGGTTATGGCTACACCTTC. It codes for CSVIQGYGYTF.

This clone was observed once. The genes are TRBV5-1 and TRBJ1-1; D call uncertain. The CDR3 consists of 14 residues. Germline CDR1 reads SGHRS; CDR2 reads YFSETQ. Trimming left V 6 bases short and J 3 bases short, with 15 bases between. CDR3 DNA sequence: TGCGCCAGCAACCCCTCGAACAGCCACACTGAAGCTTTCTTT. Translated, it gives CASNPSNSHTEAFF.

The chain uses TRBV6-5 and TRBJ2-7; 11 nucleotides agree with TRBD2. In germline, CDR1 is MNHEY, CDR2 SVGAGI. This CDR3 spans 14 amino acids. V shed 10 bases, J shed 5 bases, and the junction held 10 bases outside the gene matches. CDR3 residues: CATKTSGGVDEQYF. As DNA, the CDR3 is TGTGCCACCAAAACTAGCGGGGGCGTAGACGAGCAGTACTTC.

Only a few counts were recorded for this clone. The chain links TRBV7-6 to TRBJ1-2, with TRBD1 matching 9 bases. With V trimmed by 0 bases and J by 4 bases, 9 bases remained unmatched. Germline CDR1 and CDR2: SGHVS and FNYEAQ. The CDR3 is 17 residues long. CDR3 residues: CASSLAPGQGSRYGYTF. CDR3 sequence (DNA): TGTGCCAGCAGCTTAGCGCCGGGACAGGGTTCACGCTATGGCTACACCTTC.

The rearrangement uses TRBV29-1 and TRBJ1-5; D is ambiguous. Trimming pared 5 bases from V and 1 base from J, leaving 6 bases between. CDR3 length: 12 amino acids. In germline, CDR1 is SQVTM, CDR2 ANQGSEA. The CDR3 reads CSVRVSNQPQHF. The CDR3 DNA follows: TGCAGCGTTAGAGTCAGCAATCAGCCCCAGCATTTT.

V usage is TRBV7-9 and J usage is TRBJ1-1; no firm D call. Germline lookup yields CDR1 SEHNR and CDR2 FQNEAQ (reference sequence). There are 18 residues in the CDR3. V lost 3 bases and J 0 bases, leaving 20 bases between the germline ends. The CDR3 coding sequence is TGTGCCAGCAGCTTCCTAAAGACACGGATTAACATGAACACTGAAGCTTTCTTT. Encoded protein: CASSFLKTRINMNTEAFF.

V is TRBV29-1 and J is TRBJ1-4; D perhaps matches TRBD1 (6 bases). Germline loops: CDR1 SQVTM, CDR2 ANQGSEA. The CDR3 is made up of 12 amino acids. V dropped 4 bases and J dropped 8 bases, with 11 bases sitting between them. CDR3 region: CSVGAGDEKLFF. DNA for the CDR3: TGCAGCGTTGGGGCAGGGGACGAAAAACTGTTTTTT. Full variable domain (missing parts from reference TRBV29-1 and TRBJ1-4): SAVISQKPSRDICQRGTSLTIQCQVDSQVTMMFWYRQQPGQSLTLIATANQGSEATYESGFVIDKFPISRPNLTFSTLTVSNMSPEDSSIYLCSVGAGDEKLFFGSGTQLSVL.

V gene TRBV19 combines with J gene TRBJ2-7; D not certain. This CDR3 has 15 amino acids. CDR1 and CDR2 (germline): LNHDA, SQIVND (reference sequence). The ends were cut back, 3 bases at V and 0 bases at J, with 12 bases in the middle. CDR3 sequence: CASSMGRSGSYEQYF. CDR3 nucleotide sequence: TGTGCCAGTAGTATGGGTAGGTCAGGCTCCTACGAGCAGTACTTC. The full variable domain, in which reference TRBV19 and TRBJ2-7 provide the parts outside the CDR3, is DGGITQSPKYLFRKEGQNVTLSCEQNLNHDAMYWYRQDPGQGLRLIYYSQIVNDFQKGDIAEGYSVSREKKESFPLTVTSAQKNPTAFYLCASSMGRSGSYEQYFGPGTRLTVT.

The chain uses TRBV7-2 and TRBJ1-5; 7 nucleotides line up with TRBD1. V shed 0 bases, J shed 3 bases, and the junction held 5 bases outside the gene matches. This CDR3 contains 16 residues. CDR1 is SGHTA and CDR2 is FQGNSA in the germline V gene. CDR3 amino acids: CASSLAYRGFNQPQHF. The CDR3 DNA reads TGTGCCAGCAGCTTAGCGTACAGGGGTTTCAATCAGCCCCAGCATTTT. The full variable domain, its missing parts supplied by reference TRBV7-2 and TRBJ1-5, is GAGVSQSPSNKVTEKGKDVELRCDPISGHTALYWYRQSLGQGLEFLIYFQGNSAPDKSGLPSDRFSAERTGGSVSTLTIQRTQQEDSAVYLCASSLAYRGFNQPQHFGDGTRLSIL.

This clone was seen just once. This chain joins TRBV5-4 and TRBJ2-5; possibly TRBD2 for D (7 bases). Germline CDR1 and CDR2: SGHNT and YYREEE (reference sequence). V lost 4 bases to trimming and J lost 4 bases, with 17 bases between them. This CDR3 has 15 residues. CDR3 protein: CASSLPGGAGETQYF. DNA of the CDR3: TGTGCCAGCAGCCTACCTGGGGGGGCCGGAGAGACCCAGTACTTC.

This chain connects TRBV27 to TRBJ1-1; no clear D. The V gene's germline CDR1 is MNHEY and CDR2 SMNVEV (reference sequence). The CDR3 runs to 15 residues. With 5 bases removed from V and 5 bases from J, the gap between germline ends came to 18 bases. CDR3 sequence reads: CASSPNWAGGTEAFF. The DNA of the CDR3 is TGTGCCAGCAGTCCGAACTGGGCTGGCGGGACTGAAGCTTTCTTT.

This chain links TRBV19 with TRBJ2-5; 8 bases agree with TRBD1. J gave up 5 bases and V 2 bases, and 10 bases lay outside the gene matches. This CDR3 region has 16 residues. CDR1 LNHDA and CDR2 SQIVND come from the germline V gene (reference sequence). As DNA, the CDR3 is TGTGCCAGTAGTATAATGGGGGCAGGGGGCTTTGAGACCCAGTACTTC. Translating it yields CASSIMGAGGFETQYF.

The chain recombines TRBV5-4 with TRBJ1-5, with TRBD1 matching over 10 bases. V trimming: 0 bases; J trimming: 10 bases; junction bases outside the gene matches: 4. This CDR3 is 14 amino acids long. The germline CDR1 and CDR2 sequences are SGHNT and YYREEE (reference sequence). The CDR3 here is CASSLEGQGRPQHF. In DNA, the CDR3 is TGTGCCAGCAGCTTGGAGGGACAGGGGAGACCCCAGCATTTT.

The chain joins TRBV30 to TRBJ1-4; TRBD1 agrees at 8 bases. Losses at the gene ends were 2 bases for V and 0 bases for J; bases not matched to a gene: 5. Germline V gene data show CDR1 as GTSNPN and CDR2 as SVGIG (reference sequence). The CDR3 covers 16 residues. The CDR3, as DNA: TGTGCCTGGAGTTGGGACAGGACTGCAACTAATGAAAAACTGTTTTTT. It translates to CAWSWDRTATNEKLFF.

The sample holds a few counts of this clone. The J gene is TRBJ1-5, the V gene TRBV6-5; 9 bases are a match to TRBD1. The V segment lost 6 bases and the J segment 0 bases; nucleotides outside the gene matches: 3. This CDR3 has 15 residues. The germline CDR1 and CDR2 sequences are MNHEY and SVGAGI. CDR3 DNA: TGTGCCAGCAGGAGGACAGGGGATAGCAATCAGCCCCAGCATTTT. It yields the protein CASRRTGDSNQPQHF.

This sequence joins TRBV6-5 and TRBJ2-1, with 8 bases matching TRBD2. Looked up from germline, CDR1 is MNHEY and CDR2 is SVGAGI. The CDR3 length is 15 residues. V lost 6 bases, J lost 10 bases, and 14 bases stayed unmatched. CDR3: CASSLVSGGLPEQFF. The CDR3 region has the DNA TGTGCCAGCAGCCTAGTGAGCGGGGGCCTCCCCGAGCAGTTCTTC.

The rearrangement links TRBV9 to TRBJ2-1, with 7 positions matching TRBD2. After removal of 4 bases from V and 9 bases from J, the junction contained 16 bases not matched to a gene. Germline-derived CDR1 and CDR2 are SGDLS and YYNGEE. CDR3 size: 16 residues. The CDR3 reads CASSSPGWREGGEQFF. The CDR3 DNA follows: TGTGCCAGCAGCTCCCCAGGGTGGAGGGAGGGAGGTGAGCAGTTCTTC.

CDR3 bases: TGTGCCAGCAGCTCCGGAGGTGAAGCTTTCTTT. Its protein is CASSSGGEAFF. The chain combines TRBV7-3 with TRBJ1-1; no definite D call. The germline V gene has CDR1 SGHTA and CDR2 FQGTGA. V lost 4 bases, J lost 7 bases, and 7 bases lay in between. There are 11 residues in the CDR3.

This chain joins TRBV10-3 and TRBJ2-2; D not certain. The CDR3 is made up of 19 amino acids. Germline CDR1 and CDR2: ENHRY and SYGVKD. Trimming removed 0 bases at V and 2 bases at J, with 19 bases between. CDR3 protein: CAISESIWAGQLNTGELFF. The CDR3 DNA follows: TGTGCCATCAGTGAGTCGATTTGGGCCGGCCAGTTAAACACCGGGGAGCTGTTTTTT.

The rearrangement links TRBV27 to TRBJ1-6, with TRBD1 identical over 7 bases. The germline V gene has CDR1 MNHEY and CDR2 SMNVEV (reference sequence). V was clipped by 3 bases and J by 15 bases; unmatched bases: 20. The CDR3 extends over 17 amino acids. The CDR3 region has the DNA TGTGCCAGCAGTTTTACCCCCCAGGGGGGCGAGAGGGAAGGCCTCCACTTT. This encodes CASSFTPQGGEREGLHF.

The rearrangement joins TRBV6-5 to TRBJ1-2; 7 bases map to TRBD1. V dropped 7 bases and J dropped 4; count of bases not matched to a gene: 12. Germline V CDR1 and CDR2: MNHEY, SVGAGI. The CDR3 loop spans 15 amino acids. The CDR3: CASILNMGTAYGYTF. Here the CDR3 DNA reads TGTGCCAGCATCTTGAACATGGGGACAGCCTATGGCTACACCTTC.

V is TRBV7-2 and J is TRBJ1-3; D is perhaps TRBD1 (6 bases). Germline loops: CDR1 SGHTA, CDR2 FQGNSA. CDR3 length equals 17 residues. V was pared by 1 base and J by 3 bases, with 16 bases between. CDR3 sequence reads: CASSLVGRGADGNTIYF. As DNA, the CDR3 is TGTGCCAGCAGCTTAGTCGGCAGGGGAGCGGATGGAAACACCATATATTTT.

For the CDR3, the DNA is TGTGCCAGCAGCTTGGCCCCTACAGGGTACACCGGGGAGCTGTTTTTT. It codes for CASSLAPTGYTGELFF. The gene calls are TRBV5-6 and TRBJ2-2; D may be TRBD1 (6 bases). The CDR3 sequence is 16 residues long. Germline CDR1 SGHDT, CDR2 YYEEEE. V was cut by 0 bases and J by 3 bases, with 12 bases left in between. Looking up the rest from reference TRBV5-6 and TRBJ2-2 gives the full variable domain: DAGVTQSPTHLIKTRGQQVTLRCSPKSGHDTVSWYQQALGQGPQFIFQYYEEEERQRGNFPDRFSGHQFPNYSSELNVNALLLGDSALYLCASSLAPTGYTGELFFGEGSRLTVL.

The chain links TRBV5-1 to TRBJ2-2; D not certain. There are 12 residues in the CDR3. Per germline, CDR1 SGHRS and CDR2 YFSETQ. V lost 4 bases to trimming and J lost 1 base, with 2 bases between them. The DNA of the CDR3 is TGCGCCAGCAGCCTGAACACCGGGGAGCTGTTTTTT. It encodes CASSLNTGELFF.